These 25 T cell receptor beta chains were sequenced from one sample in a study of Graves' ophthalmopathy and Graves' hyperthyroidism. For repertoire sequencing, the TCR beta CDR3 regions were amplified from RNA transcripts. HTBI primers primed a first-round RT-PCR, and a second-round multiplex PCR followed. TCRdb itself ran the multiplex PCR reads through MiXCR, one entry per CDR3 protein. The sample holds 200,000 to 300,000 distinct CDR3 sequences, around 42% seen once. The sequenced material came from peripheral blood. All receptors come from an adult man with Graves' ophthalmopathy.

The chain carries TRBV29-1 and TRBJ1-2, with TRBD1 matching over 7 bases. The CDR3 totals 16 residues. J was trimmed by 4 bases and V by 7 bases; bases with no gene match: 18. Germline V gene sequence: CDR1 SQVTM, CDR2 ANQGSEA. CDR3 DNA: TGCAGCGCCGAGGGAATAGGGGGCAGGAACTCCTATGGCTACACCTTC. Its protein product is CSAEGIGGRNSYGYTF.

This clonotype appeared once. At one of its ends the junction is not consistent with the germline gene, which may arise from a read error. DNA for the CDR3: TGCGCCAGCAGCCTTATGGACAGGGCAGAGACCCAGTACTTC. It encodes CASSLMDRAETQYF. V usage is TRBV12-3 or TRBV12-4 and J usage is TRBJ2-5; 8 bases are a match to TRBD1. The CDR3 consists of 14 residues.

The rearrangement uses TRBV29-1 and TRBJ2-7; D perhaps matches TRBD1 (5 bases). The germline V and J ends were trimmed by 5 bases and 5 bases, with 19 bases remaining between them. The CDR3 contains 14 residues. CDR1 and CDR2 from the germline V gene are SQVTM and ANQGSEA. The CDR3 sequence: CSVPRTPLRNEQYF. Here the CDR3 DNA reads TGCAGCGTTCCTAGGACACCCCTCAGGAACGAGCAGTACTTC.

V usage is TRBV12-3 or TRBV12-4 and J usage is TRBJ2-7; the match to TRBD2 covers 7 bases. This CDR3 comprises 15 residues. V trimming: 2 bases; J trimming: 4 bases; junction bases outside the gene matches: 8. The CDR3 sequence is CASSLRAGLVYEQYF. The CDR3 DNA reads TGTGCCAGCAGTTTACGAGCGGGGTTGGTTTACGAGCAGTACTTC.

This clonotype has a handful of counts. V usage is TRBV5-4 and J usage is TRBJ2-7; 7 bases line up with TRBD1. Germline CDR1 reads SGHNT; CDR2 reads YYREEE (reference sequence). The J segment lost 3 bases and the V segment lost 0 bases, leaving 6 bases of the junction unmatched. This CDR3 spans 15 amino acids. For the CDR3, the DNA is TGTGCCAGCAGCTTGGCGTACGGGACAGACTACGAGCAGTACTTC. Protein product: CASSLAYGTDYEQYF. Using reference TRBV5-4 and TRBJ2-7 for the parts outside the CDR3, the full variable domain is ETGVTQSPTHLIKTRGQQVTLRCSSQSGHNTVSWYQQALGQGPQFIFQYYREEENGRGNFPPRFSGLQFPNYSSELNVNALELDDSALYLCASSLAYGTDYEQYFGPGTRLTVT.

This clonotype was detected a few times. The chain uses TRBV12-3 or TRBV12-4 and TRBJ1-1; D gene uncertain. Trimming left V 0 bases short and J 1 base short, with 3 bases between. This CDR3 has 13 residues. CDR3 bases: TGTGCCAGCAGTTTAGCGCGGAACACTGAAGCTTTCTTT. It is translated as CASSLARNTEAFF.

This clonotype showed up many times. The gene calls are TRBV9 and TRBJ2-5; D is uncertain. Trimming pared 4 bases from V and 3 bases from J, leaving 19 bases between. From germline, CDR1 is SGDLS and CDR2 YYNGEE. This CDR3 is 16 amino acids long. The CDR3 sequence is CASSKQSWTEKETQYF. CDR3 DNA sequence: TGTGCCAGCAGCAAACAATCTTGGACGGAGAAAGAGACCCAGTACTTC.

This clonotype was found a few times. The gene calls are TRBV6-4 and TRBJ1-5, with 8 bases lining up with TRBD1. V shed 6 bases, J shed 2 bases, and the junction held 12 bases outside the gene matches. Germline lookup yields CDR1 MRHNA and CDR2 SNTAGT. The CDR3 runs 17 residues. The CDR3 loop reads CASSDRGPLTGNQPQHF. As DNA, the CDR3 is TGTGCCAGCAGCGACAGGGGCCCTTTGACAGGCAATCAGCCCCAGCATTTT.

CDR3 region: CASSLRRLGRDEQYF. Written as DNA, the CDR3 is TGTGCCAGCAGCTTAAGAAGACTAGGCAGGGACGAGCAGTACTTC. The gene calls are TRBV7-8 and TRBJ2-7; a possible D gene is TRBD2 (6 bases). Germline V gives CDR1 SGHVS, CDR2 FQNEAQ. V was shortened by 2 bases and J by 5 bases, with 16 bases between the two germline ends. There are 15 residues in the CDR3.

This clonotype showed up just a few times. The rearrangement joins TRBV24-1 to TRBJ2-5, with D tentatively TRBD1 or TRBD2 (6 bases each). The CDR3 consists of 16 residues. Between the trimmed V and J ends, which lost 5 bases and 5 bases, there was a span of 20 bases. Germline CDR1 is KGHDR and CDR2 is SFDVKD. The CDR3 sequence: CATSAAGQPRRETQYF. CDR3 sequence (DNA): TGTGCCACCAGTGCCGCGGGACAACCTAGGCGGGAGACCCAGTACTTC.

CDR3 in DNA: TGTGCCACCATCGGGGGGGGGAACACCGGGGAGCTGTTTTTT. Protein product: CATIGGGNTGELFF. This chain links TRBV12-3 or TRBV12-4 with TRBJ2-2; 8 bases line up with TRBD2. J was trimmed by 1 base and V by 10 bases; bases with no gene match: 5. The CDR3 runs 14 residues.

This sequence joins TRBV7-2 and TRBJ2-5, with TRBD2 identical over 11 bases. V was clipped by 3 bases and J by 3 bases; unmatched bases: 3. The CDR3 sequence is 15 residues long. Germline lookup yields CDR1 SGHTA and CDR2 FQGNSA. CDR3 protein: CASSFSGRVEETQYF. In DNA form, the CDR3 reads TGTGCCAGCAGCTTTAGCGGGAGGGTTGAAGAGACCCAGTACTTC.

The gene calls are TRBV6-5 and TRBJ1-1; tentatively, D is TRBD1 (6 bases). The CDR3 has 15 amino acids. CDR1 is MNHEY and CDR2 is SVGAGI in the germline V gene. Trimming cost V 5 bases and J 1 base, with 14 bases left between them. The CDR3 here is CASSDWGRGNTEAFF. The DNA of the CDR3 is TGTGCCAGCAGTGACTGGGGGCGAGGGAACACTGAAGCTTTCTTT.

The chain couples TRBV5-1 to TRBJ2-7, with TRBD1 matching over 7 bases. V shed 4 bases and J 0 bases; nucleotides not matched to a gene: 7. Germline CDR1 SGHRS, CDR2 YFSETQ. CDR3 length: 15 residues. For the CDR3, the DNA is TGCGCCAGCAGCACAGGGGATTACAGCTCCTACGAGCAGTACTTC. Protein: CASSTGDYSSYEQYF.

This chain joins TRBV20-1 and TRBJ2-7; tentative D call: TRBD2 (5 bases). V was shortened by 7 bases and J by 7 bases, with 17 bases between the two germline ends. The V gene's germline CDR1 is DFQATT and CDR2 SNEGSKA (reference sequence). There are 12 residues in the CDR3. CDR3 protein: CSVSETMGEQYF. CDR3 coding DNA: TGCAGTGTTAGCGAAACCATGGGTGAGCAGTACTTC.

This rearrangement joins TRBV7-2 to TRBJ1-3; 8 bases match TRBD1. Germline values: CDR1 SGHTA, CDR2 FQGNSA. The CDR3 covers 17 residues. J was trimmed by 8 bases and V by 6 bases; bases with no gene match: 18. CDR3 nucleotides: TGTGCCAGCAGTTCGCTCGGACAGGGAAGTTCTGGCTACACCATATATTTT. Protein: CASSSLGQGSSGYTIYF.

The chain combines TRBV4-2 with TRBJ1-1, with unresolved D. This CDR3 region has 15 residues. Germline V CDR1 and CDR2: LGHNA, YNFKEQ. Trimming took 0 bases from V and 1 from J, leaving 9 bases between them. This CDR3 reads CASSQDRISNTEAFF. CDR3 coding DNA: TGTGCCAGCAGCCAAGATCGAATCTCGAACACTGAAGCTTTCTTT.

Ten or more counts support this clonotype. The chain combines TRBV24-1 with TRBJ2-2, with D perhaps matching TRBD1 or TRBD2 (5 bases each). From germline, CDR1 is KGHDR and CDR2 SFDVKD. Trimming shortened V by 3 bases and J by 1 base, and 11 bases separated the two germline ends. This CDR3 spans 16 amino acids. The CDR3 DNA sequence: TGTGCCACCAGTGATCGGGACCGCTGGAACACCGGGGAGCTGTTTTTT. This sequence encodes CATSDRDRWNTGELFF.

This chain joins TRBV20-1 and TRBJ1-5; 9 positions agree with TRBD1. Trimming at V came to 6 bases and at J to 3 bases, leaving 6 bases not matched to a gene. Germline V gene lookup returns CDR1 DFQATT and CDR2 SNEGSKA (reference sequence). CDR3 length: 14 residues. The CDR3 DNA reads TGCAGTGCCTCGGGACAGGGCATCAATCAGCCCCAGCATTTT. Protein sequence: CSASGQGINQPQHF.

The chain links TRBV24-1 to TRBJ1-6; 11 nucleotides match TRBD1. The germline gives CDR1 KGHDR, CDR2 SFDVKD. The CDR3 has 18 amino acids. With 4 bases clipped from V and 7 bases from J, the junction kept 11 bases outside the gene matches. The CDR3 loop is CATSDRWDRGVFNSPLHF. CDR3 in DNA: TGTGCCACCAGTGACCGCTGGGACAGGGGGGTCTTCAATTCACCCCTCCACTTT.

This clonotype appeared a single time. The genes are TRBV5-4 and TRBJ2-7; a weak D match, TRBD2 (5 bases). The CDR3 runs to 14 residues. The germline V gene encodes CDR1 SGHNT and CDR2 YYREEE (reference sequence). Trimming shortened V by 3 bases and J by 0 bases, and 10 bases separated the two germline ends. The CDR3 nucleotides read TGTGCCAGCAGCTGGAGGCATGGCTCCTACGAGCAGTACTTC. It is translated as CASSWRHGSYEQYF.

The rearrangement joins TRBV7-4 to TRBJ1-1, with TRBD1 as a possible D gene (5 bases). Germline-derived CDR1 and CDR2 are SGHVT and SQSDAQ. Trimming stripped 1 base from V and 5 bases from J, with 17 bases between. This CDR3 is built from 16 residues. The CDR3 protein is CASSLVGGIMGTEAFF. DNA of the CDR3: TGTGCCAGCAGCTTAGTCGGGGGGATTATGGGGACTGAAGCTTTCTTT.

This rearrangement joins TRBV2 to TRBJ1-6; no clear D. V lost 1 base and J 7 bases, leaving 5 bases between the germline ends. The CDR3 length is 13 residues. Germline loops: CDR1 SNHLY, CDR2 FYNNEI. The CDR3 here is CASSEEKNSPLHF. The CDR3 DNA reads TGTGCCAGCAGTGAAGAAAAGAATTCACCCCTCCACTTT.

A few counts support this clonotype. This chain uses TRBV20-1 with TRBJ2-5, with 8 bases matching TRBD2. Per germline, CDR1 DFQATT and CDR2 SNEGSKA (reference sequence). The CDR3 is made up of 15 amino acids. J gave up 3 bases and V 6 bases, and 12 bases lay outside the gene matches. In DNA, the CDR3 is TGCAGTGCCTTCCTTTGGGATAGCGGGGAAGAGACCCAGTACTTC. Its protein is CSAFLWDSGEETQYF.

This CDR3 is CSVPVGGKLFF. Here the CDR3 DNA reads TGCAGCGTCCCAGTCGGGGGAAAACTGTTTTTT. This chain joins TRBV29-1 and TRBJ1-4; a weak D match, TRBD1 (5 bases). The CDR3 loop spans 11 amino acids. Germline V gene lookup returns CDR1 SQVTM and CDR2 ANQGSEA. V lost 6 bases, J lost 10 bases, and 12 bases lay in between.